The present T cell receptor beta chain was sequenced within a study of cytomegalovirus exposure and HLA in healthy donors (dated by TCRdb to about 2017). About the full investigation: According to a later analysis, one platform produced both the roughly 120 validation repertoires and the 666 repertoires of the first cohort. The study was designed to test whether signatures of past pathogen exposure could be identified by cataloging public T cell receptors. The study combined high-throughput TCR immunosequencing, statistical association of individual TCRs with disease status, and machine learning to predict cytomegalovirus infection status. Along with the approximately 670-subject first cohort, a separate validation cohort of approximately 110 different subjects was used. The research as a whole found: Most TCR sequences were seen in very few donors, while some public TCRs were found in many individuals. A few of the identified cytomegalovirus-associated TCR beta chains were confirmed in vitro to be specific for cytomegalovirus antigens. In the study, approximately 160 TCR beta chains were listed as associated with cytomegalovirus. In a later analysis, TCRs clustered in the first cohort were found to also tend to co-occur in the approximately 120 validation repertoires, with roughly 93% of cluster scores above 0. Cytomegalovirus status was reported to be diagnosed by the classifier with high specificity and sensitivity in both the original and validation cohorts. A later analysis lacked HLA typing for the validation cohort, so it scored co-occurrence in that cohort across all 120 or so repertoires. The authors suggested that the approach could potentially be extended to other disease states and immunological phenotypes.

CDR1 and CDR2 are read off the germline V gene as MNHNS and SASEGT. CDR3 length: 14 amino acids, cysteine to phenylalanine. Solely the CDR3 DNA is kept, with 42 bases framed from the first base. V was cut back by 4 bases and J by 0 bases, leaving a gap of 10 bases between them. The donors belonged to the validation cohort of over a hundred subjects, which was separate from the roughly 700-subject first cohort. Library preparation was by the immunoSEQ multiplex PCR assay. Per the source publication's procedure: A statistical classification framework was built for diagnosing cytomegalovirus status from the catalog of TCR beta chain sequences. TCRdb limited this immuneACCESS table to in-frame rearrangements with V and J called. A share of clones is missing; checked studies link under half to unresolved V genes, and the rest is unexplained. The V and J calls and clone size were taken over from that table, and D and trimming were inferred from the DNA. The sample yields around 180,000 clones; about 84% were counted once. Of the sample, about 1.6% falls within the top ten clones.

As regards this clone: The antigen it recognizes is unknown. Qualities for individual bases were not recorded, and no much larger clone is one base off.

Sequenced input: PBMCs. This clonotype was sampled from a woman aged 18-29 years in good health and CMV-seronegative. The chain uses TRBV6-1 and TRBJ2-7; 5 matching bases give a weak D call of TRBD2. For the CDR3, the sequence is CASSVTRDSYEQYF. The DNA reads TGTGCCAGCAGTGTCACTAGGGACTCCTACGAGCAGTACTTC.